The T cell receptor (beta chain) described here comes from a study of T cells in pancreatic ductal adenocarcinoma. Study observations and caveats: Tumor and blood clonality did not differ significantly, about 0.11 versus 0.072. Compared with tumor, blood showed more total productive templates and roughly 8.1-fold more clonotypes. Tumors hold more CD45RO+ effector T cells, which may bias toward lower diversity.

TCRdb's table, derived via immunoSEQ multiplex PCR, lists solely in-frame clones and lacks some. Among around 100,000 clones listed, about 96% were seen once. This CDR3 has 13 residues. V lost 1 base to trimming and J lost 0 bases, with 5 bases between them. The germline V gene encodes CDR1 GTSNPN and CDR2 SVGIG (reference sequence). No neoadjuvant therapy was given to the selected pancreatic ductal adenocarcinoma patients before their surgery. Details on this clone: Its specificity is not known.

This clonotype was obtained from a human donor with pancreatic ductal adenocarcinoma. The rearrangement uses TRBV30 and TRBJ2-3; D call uncertain. The sample consisted of PBMCs. Written as DNA, the CDR3 is TGTGCCTGGAGTGGTCCTAGCACAGATACGCAGTATTTT. Translation gives CAWSGPSTDTQYF.